This paragraph reports one TCR beta chain. The target antigen is unknown. This sample was taken from a study of CD4 T cells in relation to SARS-CoV-2 and coronaviruses. Across the study: ViraFEST: approximately 10-day antigen culture of PBMCs, then TCR beta CDR3 sequencing.

Profiled with immunoSEQ multiplex PCR; TCRdb holds only in-frame clones, not every one. The table includes tens of thousands of clones, just over 75% detected once. Before the COVID-19 pandemic, during about 2011-2019, CD4+ T cells were taken from unexposed donors. The cells were cultured for approximately 10 days before CD4+ T cells were isolated. Unexposed-donor CD4+ T cells were probed with SARS-CoV-2 S/N and four cold-coronavirus spikes, cells permitting. On days 3 and 7, cultures got half fresh IL-2 medium. Germline CDR1 reads ENHRY; CDR2 reads SYGVKD. Between the trimmed V and J ends, which lost 4 bases and 0 bases, there was a span of 10 bases. This CDR3 is 14 amino acids long.

The chain links TRBV10-3 to TRBJ2-7; D is perhaps TRBD2 (6 bases). Sequenced sample: CD4+ T cells from PBMCs, cultured in vitro. This sequence originates from a human donor in good health. This CDR3 reads CAISGTGDSYEQYF. CDR3 nucleotide sequence: TGTGCCATCAGTGGGACGGGAGACTCCTACGAGCAGTACTTC.